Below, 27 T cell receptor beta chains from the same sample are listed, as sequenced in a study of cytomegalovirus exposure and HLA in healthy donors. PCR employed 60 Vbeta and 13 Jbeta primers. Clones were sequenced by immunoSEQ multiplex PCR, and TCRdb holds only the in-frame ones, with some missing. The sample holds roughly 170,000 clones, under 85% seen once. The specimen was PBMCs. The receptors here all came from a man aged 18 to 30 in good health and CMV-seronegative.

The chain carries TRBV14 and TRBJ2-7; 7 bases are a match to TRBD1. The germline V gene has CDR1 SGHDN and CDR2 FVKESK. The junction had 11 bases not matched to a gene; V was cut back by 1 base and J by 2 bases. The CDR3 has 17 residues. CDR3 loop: CASSQVIFGTATYEQYF. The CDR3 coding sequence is TGTGCCAGCAGCCAAGTGATATTCGGGACAGCTACCTACGAGCAGTACTTC.

For the CDR3, the DNA is TGCGCCAGCAGCCCCCTAGATAGCGTGAACACTGAAGCTTTCTTT. Its protein is CASSPLDSVNTEAFF. This sequence joins TRBV4-1 and TRBJ1-1; no reliable D call. Germline CDR1 MGHRA, CDR2 YSYEKL. The CDR3 totals 15 residues. Trimming removed 4 bases from V and 0 bases from J, with 12 bases in between.

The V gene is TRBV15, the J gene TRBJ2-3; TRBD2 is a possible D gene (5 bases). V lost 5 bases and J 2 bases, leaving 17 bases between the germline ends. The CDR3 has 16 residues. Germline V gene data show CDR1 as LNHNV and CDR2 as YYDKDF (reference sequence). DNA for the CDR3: TGTGCCACCAGCCCTCGGAGAGGGTTGTACACAGATACGCAGTATTTT. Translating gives CATSPRRGLYTDTQYF. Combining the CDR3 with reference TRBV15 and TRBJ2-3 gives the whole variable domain DAMVIQNPRYQVTQFGKPVTLSCSQTLNHNVMYWYQQKSSQAPKLLFHYYDKDFNNEADTPDNFQSRRPNTSFCFLDIRSPGLGDTAMYLCATSPRRGLYTDTQYFGPGTRLTVL.

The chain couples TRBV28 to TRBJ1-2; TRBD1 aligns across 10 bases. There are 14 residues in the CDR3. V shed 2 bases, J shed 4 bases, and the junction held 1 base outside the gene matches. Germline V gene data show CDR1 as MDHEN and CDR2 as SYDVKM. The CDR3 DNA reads TGTGCCAGCAGTTTAGGGACAGGGGCCTATGGCTACACCTTC. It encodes CASSLGTGAYGYTF.

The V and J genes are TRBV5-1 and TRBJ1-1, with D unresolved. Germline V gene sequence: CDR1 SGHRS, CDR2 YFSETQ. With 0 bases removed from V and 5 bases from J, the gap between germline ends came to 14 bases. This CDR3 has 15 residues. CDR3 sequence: CASSLVAGRLTEAFF. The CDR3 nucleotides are TGCGCCAGCAGCTTGGTTGCAGGTCGGTTAACTGAAGCTTTCTTT.

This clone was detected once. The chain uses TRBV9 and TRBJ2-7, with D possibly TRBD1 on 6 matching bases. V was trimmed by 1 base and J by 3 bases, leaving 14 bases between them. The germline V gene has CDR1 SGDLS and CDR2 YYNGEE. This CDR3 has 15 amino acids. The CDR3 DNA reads TGTGCCAGCAGCGTATATGCGGACAGCGTCTACGAGCAGTACTTC. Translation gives CASSVYADSVYEQYF.

The CDR3 nucleotides read TGTGCCAGCAGTCACCCTCGACAAGAGGGTAATGAAAAACTGTTTTTT. Translation gives CASSHPRQEGNEKLFF. V gene TRBV28 combines with J gene TRBJ1-4; D is unresolved. There are 16 residues in the CDR3. With 5 bases removed from V and 4 bases from J, the gap between germline ends came to 17 bases. Germline V gene sequence: CDR1 MDHEN, CDR2 SYDVKM. The full variable domain, completed using reference TRBV28 and TRBJ1-4, is DVKVTQSSRYLVKRTGEKVFLECVQDMDHENMFWYRQDPGLGLRLIYFSYDVKMKEKGDIPEGYSVSREKKERFSLILESASTNQTSMYLCASSHPRQEGNEKLFFGSGTQLSVL.

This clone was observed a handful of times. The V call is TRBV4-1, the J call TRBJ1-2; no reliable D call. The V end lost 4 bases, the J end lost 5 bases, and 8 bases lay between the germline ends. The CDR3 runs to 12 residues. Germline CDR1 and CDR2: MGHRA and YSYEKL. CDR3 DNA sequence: TGCGCCAGCAGCCCCGGACTTTATGGCTACACCTTC. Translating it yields CASSPGLYGYTF.

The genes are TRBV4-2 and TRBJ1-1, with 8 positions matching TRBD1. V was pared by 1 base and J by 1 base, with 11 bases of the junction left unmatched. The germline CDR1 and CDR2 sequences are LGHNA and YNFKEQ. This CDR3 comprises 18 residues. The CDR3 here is CASSQVFGQGGPNTEAFF. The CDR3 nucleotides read TGTGCCAGCAGCCAAGTTTTTGGACAGGGAGGACCGAACACTGAAGCTTTCTTT.

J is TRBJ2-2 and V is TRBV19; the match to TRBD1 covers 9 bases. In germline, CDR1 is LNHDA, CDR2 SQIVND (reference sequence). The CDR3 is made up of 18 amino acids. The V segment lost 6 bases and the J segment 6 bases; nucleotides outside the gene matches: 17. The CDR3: CASSAGTGFVRPPGELFF. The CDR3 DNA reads TGTGCCAGTAGCGCCGGGACAGGGTTTGTGCGCCCACCCGGGGAGCTGTTTTTT.

Here the CDR3 DNA reads TGTGCCAGCTCCTTTGGGCAGGGGGCCTTATGGACTGAAGCTTTCTTT. It codes for CASSFGQGALWTEAFF. The genes are TRBV18 and TRBJ1-1; 8 bases align to TRBD1. This CDR3 has 16 amino acids. The germline V gene encodes CDR1 KGHSH and CDR2 LQKENI. The trim removed 6 bases at V and 5 bases at J, leaving 14 bases unmatched.

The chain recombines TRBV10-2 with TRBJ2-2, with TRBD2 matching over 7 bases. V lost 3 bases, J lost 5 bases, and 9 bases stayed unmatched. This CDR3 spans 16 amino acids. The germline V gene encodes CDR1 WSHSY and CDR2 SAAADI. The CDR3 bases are TGCGCCAGCAGTGATGTTTGGGGGGGGATTACCGGGGAGCTGTTTTTT. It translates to CASSDVWGGITGELFF.

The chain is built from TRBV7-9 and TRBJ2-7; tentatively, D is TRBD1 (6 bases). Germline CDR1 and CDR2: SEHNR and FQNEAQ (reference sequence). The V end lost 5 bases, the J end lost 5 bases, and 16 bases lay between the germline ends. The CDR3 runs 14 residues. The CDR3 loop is CASSQTGQQDEQYF. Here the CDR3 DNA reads TGTGCCAGCAGCCAAACAGGACAGCAGGACGAGCAGTACTTC.

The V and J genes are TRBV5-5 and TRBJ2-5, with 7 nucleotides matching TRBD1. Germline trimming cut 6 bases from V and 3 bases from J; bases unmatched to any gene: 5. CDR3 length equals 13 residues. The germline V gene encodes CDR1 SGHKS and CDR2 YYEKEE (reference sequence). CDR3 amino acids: CASKIDREETQYF. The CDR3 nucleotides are TGTGCCAGCAAAATAGACAGGGAAGAGACCCAGTACTTC.

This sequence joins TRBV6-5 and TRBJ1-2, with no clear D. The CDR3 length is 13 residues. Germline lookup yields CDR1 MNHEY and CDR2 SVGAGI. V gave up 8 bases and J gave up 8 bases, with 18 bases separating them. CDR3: CASGNSGFRGYTF. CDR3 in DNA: TGTGCCAGCGGAAATTCCGGGTTTCGAGGCTACACCTTC.

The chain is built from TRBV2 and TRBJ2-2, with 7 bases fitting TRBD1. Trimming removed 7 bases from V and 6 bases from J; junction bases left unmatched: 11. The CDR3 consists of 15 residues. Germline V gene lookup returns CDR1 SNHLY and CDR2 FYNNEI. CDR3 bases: TGTGCCAGCACTACAGTGACAGGGTTCGCCGGGGAGCTGTTTTTT. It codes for CASTTVTGFAGELFF.

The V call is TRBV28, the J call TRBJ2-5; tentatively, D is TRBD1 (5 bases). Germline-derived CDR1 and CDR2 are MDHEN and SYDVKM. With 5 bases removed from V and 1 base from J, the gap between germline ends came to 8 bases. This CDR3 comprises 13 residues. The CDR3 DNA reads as TGTGCCAGCAGTGGGGCCGCCCAAGAGACCCAGTACTTC. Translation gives CASSGAAQETQYF.

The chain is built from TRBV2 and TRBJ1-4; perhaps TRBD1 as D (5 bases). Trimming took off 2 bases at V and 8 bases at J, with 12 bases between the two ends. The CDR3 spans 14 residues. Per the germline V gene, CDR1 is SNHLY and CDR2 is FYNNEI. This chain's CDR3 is CASSEFRGGEKLFF. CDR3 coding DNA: TGTGCCAGCAGTGAATTTAGGGGAGGAGAAAAACTGTTTTTT.

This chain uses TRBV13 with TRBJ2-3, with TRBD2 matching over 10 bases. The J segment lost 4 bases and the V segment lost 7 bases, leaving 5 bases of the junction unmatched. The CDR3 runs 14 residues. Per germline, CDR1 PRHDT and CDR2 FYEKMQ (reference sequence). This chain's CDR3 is CASKVSGGPDTQYF. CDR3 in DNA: TGTGCCAGCAAGGTTAGCGGGGGGCCAGATACGCAGTATTTT.

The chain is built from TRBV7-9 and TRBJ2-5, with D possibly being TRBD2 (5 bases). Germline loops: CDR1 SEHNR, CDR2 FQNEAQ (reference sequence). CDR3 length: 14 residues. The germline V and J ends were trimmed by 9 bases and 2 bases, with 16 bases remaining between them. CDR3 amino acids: CASRGQVGQETQYF. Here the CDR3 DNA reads TGTGCCAGTCGAGGGCAGGTTGGTCAAGAGACCCAGTACTTC.

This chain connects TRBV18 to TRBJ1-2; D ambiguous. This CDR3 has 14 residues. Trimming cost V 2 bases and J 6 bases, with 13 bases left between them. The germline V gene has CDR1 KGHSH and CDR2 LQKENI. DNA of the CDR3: TGTGCCAGCTCACCAATAGAGGACGGGAATGGCTACACCTTC. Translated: CASSPIEDGNGYTF.

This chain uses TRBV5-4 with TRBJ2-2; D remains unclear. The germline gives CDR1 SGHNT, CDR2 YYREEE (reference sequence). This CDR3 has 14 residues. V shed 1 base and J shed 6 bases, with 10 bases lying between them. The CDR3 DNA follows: TGTGCCAGCAGCTTGACCTGGGCGTCCGGGGAGCTGTTTTTT. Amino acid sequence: CASSLTWASGELFF. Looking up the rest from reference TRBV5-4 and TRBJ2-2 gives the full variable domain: ETGVTQSPTHLIKTRGQQVTLRCSSQSGHNTVSWYQQALGQGPQFIFQYYREEENGRGNFPPRFSGLQFPNYSSELNVNALELDDSALYLCASSLTWASGELFFGEGSRLTVL.

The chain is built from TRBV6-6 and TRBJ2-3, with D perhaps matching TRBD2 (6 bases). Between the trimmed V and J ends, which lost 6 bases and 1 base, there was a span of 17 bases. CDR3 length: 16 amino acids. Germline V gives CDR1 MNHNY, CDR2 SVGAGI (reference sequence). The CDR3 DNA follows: TGTGCCAGCAGGGGGGGTGGAGAGGGCGGCACAGATACGCAGTATTTT. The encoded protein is CASRGGGEGGTDTQYF.

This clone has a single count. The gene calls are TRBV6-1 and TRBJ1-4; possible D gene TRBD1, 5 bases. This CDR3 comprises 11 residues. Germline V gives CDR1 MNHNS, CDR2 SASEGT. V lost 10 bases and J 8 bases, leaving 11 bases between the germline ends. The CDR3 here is CATSGFEKLFF. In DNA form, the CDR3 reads TGTGCCACCTCAGGGTTCGAAAAACTGTTTTTT.

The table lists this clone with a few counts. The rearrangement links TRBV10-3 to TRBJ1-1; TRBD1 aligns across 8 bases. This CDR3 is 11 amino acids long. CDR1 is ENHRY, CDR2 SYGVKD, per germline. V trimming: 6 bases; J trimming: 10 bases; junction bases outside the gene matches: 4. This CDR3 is CAIRDREGAFF. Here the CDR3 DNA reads TGTGCCATCAGGGACAGGGAGGGAGCTTTCTTT.

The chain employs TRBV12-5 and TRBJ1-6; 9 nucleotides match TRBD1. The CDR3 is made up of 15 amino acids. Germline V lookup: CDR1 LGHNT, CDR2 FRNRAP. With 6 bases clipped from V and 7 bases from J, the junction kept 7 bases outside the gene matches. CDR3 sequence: CASGPSGTGNSPLHF. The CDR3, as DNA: TGTGCTAGTGGCCCAAGCGGGACAGGGAATTCACCCCTCCACTTT.

The CDR3 spells CASTFTGELFF. The CDR3 DNA sequence: TGTGCCAGCACCTTTACCGGGGAGCTGTTTTTT. This chain uses TRBV28 with TRBJ2-2; D gene uncertain. V lost 7 bases, J lost 5 bases, and 5 bases lay in between. CDR3 length: 11 amino acids. Germline CDR1 reads MDHEN; CDR2 reads SYDVKM.